The clone carrying this TCR beta chain was recorded at least ten times. Template-switch 5'RACE cDNA synthesis added a 10-nucleotide unique molecular identifier. TCRdb re-called the 5' RACE reads with MiXCR, one entry per CDR3 protein. Seen here are about 66,000 distinct CDR3 sequences, around 5.2% observed once, and the top ten hold over 2.5%. The unsorted libraries originated from 2 million PBMCs kept at -80 C. The entry originates in a study of neurological immune-mediated disorders. Germline CDR1 is SGHRS and CDR2 is YFSETQ. Trimming shortened V by 4 bases and J by 2 bases, and 6 bases separated the two germline ends. This CDR3 is 12 amino acids long.

Sequencing was done on a sample of PBMCs. The TCR sequence derives from a woman aged 30 to 39 with multiple sclerosis. The V gene is TRBV5-1, the J gene TRBJ1-2, with unresolved D. CDR3 loop: CASSPENYGYTF. The CDR3 DNA sequence: TGCGCCAGCAGCCCAGAGAACTATGGCTACACCTTC.